A selection of T cell receptor beta chains follows, all from one sample in a study of blood T cell repertoires in COVID-19. This table comes from immunoSEQ multiplex PCR, and its TCRdb copy is limited to in-frame clones, with some not included. The sample gives about 300,000 clones, under 90% of which show up once; 2.9% is in the top ten. The sample taken for sequencing was PBMCs or T cells enriched from blood (not recorded which). Every receptor here comes from a woman aged 50 to 60 who had been exposed to COVID-19. CDR3s include the opening cysteine and the closing phenylalanine or tryptophan. D genes are given only for firm matches. For some rows the clone size is stated as once, few or many, or as a class when expanded; others skip it.

clone_size: .; d_call: TRBD1; cdr3_length: 14; j_call: TRBJ1-1; v_call: TRBV5-1; cdr3_aa: CASSQRTGAAEAFF; cdr3_nt: TGCGCCAGCAGCCAACGGACAGGGGCCGCCGAAGCTTTCTTT
clone_size: many; d_call: .; cdr3_length: 13; j_call: TRBJ1-1; v_call: TRBV12-3/TRBV12-4; cdr3_aa: CASNREVFTEAFF; cdr3_nt: TGTGCCAGCAACCGGGAAGTATTCACTGAAGCTTTCTTT
clone_size: .; d_call: .; cdr3_length: 17; j_call: TRBJ2-3; v_call: TRBV27; cdr3_aa: CASSLSVAGDPPDTQYF; cdr3_nt: TGTGCCAGCAGTTTATCGGTTGCGGGTGATCCGCCAGATACGCAGTATTTT
clone_size: few; d_call: TRBD2; cdr3_length: 17; j_call: TRBJ2-3; v_call: TRBV2; cdr3_aa: CASSEHIAGLSTDTQYF; cdr3_nt: TGTGCCAGCAGTGAACACATAGCGGGACTCTCCACAGATACGCAGTATTTT
clone_size: .; d_call: .; cdr3_length: 12; j_call: TRBJ1-6; v_call: TRBV2; cdr3_aa: CASTLDNSPLHF; cdr3_nt: TGTGCCAGCACCCTCGATAATTCACCCCTCCACTTT
clone_size: once; d_call: TRBD1; cdr3_length: 16; j_call: TRBJ2-2; v_call: TRBV7-8; cdr3_aa: CASSLAWTGDTGELFF; cdr3_nt: TGTGCCAGCAGCTTAGCATGGACAGGTGACACCGGGGAGCTGTTTTTT
clone_size: once; d_call: .; cdr3_length: 15; j_call: TRBJ1-2; v_call: TRBV4-2; cdr3_aa: CASSHPGQNNYGYTF; cdr3_nt: TGTGCCAGCAGCCACCCTGGGCAGAATAACTATGGCTACACCTTC
clone_size: .; d_call: TRBD1; cdr3_length: 13; j_call: TRBJ1-2; v_call: TRBV6-5; cdr3_aa: CASKWTGISGYTF; cdr3_nt: TGTGCCAGCAAATGGACAGGGATATCCGGCTACACCTTC
clone_size: once; d_call: TRBD1; cdr3_length: 17; j_call: TRBJ1-1; v_call: TRBV27; cdr3_aa: CASSLLRTGVKGTEAFF; cdr3_nt: TGTGCCAGCAGTTTATTACGGACAGGCGTCAAGGGCACTGAAGCTTTCTTT
clone_size: .; d_call: TRBD1; cdr3_length: 14; j_call: TRBJ2-7; v_call: TRBV27; cdr3_aa: CASRAWQGAHEQYF; cdr3_nt: TGTGCCAGCAGGGCTTGGCAGGGGGCCCACGAGCAGTACTTC
clone_size: .; d_call: .; cdr3_length: 14; j_call: TRBJ2-5; v_call: TRBV5-1; cdr3_aa: CASKLGVRQETQYF; cdr3_nt: TGCGCCAGCAAGCTCGGTGTCAGGCAAGAGACCCAGTACTTC
clone_size: .; d_call: .; cdr3_length: 13; j_call: TRBJ1-2; v_call: TRBV11-1; cdr3_aa: CASSFDSSYGYTF; cdr3_nt: TGTGCCAGCAGCTTTGACAGCAGCTATGGCTACACCTTC